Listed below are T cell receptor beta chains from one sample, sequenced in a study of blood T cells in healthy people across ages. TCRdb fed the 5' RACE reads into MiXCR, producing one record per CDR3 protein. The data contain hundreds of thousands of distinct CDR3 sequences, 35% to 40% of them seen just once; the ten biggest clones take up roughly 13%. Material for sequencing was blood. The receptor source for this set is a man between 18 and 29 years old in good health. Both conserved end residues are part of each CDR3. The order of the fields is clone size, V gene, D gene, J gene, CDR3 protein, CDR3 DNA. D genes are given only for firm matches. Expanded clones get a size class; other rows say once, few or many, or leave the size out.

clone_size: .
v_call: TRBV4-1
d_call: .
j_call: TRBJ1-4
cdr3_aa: CASSQQGSRTRKLFF
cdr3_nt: TGCGCCAGCAGCCAGCAGGGTTCCCGGACGAGAAAACTGTTTTTT

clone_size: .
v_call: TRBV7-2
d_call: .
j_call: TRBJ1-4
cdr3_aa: CASSLDKGHIVGEKLFF
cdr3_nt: TGTGCCAGCAGCTTAGACAAGGGGCATATAGTTGGTGAAAAACTGTTTTTT

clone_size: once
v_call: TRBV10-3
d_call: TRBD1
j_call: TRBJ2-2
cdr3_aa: CAIPGQGSLGGELFF
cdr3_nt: TGTGCCATACCGGGACAGGGGTCCCTCGGCGGGGAGCTGTTTTTT

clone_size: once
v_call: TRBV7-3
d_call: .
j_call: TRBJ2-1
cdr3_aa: CASSLTGVEETQFF
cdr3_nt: TGTGCCAGCAGCTTAACAGGGGTCGAAGAGACCCAGTTCTTC

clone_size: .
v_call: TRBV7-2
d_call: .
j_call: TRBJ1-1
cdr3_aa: CASSSIADPEYTEAFF
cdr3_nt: TGTGCCAGCAGCTCCATCGCGGATCCAGAATACACTGAAGCTTTCTTT

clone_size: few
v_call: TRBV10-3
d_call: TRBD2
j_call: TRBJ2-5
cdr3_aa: CATAGLAGYGEQYF
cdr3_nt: TGTGCCACCGCCGGGCTAGCGGGGTATGGTGAGCAGTACTTC

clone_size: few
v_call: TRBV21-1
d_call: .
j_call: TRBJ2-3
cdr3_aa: CASSKEGGLSTDTQYF
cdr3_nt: TGTGCCAGCAGCAAAGAGGGGGGGCTGAGCACAGATACGCAGTATTTT

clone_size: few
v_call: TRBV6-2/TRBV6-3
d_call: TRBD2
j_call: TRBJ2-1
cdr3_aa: CASSQGRGGLVHNEQFF
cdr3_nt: TGTGCCAGCAGCCAGGGGCGGGGGGGCCTAGTACACAATGAGCAGTTCTTC

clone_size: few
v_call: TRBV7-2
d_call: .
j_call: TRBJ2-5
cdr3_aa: CASTLGGWGLPETQYF
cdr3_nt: TGTGCCAGCACCCTAGGGGGTTGGGGATTACCGGAGACCCAGTACTTC

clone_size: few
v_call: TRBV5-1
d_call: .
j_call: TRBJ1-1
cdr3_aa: CASSLGEPNTEAFF
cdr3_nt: TGCGCCAGCAGCCTGGGAGAGCCGAACACTGAAGCTTTCTTT

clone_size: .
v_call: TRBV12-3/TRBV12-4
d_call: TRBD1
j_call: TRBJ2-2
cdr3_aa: CASSPHGDRFFENTGELFF
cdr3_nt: TGTGCCAGCAGCCCACACGGGGACAGGTTCTTCGAGAACACCGGGGAGCTGTTTTTT

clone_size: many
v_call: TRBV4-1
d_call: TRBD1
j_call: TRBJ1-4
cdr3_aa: CASSQTGTGAAGANEKLFF
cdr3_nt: TGCGCCAGCAGCCAGACGGGCACAGGGGCGGCCGGAGCTAATGAAAAACTGTTTTTT

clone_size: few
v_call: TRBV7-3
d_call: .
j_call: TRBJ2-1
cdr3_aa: CASSPPDSNNEQFF
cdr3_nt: TGTGCCAGCAGCCCGCCGGACTCAAACAATGAGCAGTTCTTC

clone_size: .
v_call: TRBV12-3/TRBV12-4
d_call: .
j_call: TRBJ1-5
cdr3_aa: CASRGLNSNQPQHF
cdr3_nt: TGTGCCAGCAGGGGACTGAATAGCAATCAGCCCCAGCATTTT

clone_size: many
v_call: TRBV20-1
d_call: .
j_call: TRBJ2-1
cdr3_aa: CSARDGDNEQFF
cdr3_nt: TGCAGTGCTAGAGATGGGGACAATGAGCAGTTCTTC

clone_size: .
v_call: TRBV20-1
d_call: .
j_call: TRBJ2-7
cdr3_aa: CSAVEGAGFVDEQYF
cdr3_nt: TGCAGTGCTGTCGAAGGGGCCGGTTTTGTGGATGAGCAGTACTTC

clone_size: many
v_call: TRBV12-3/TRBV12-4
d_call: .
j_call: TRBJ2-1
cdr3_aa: CASSLSSAEYFNEQFF
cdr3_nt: TGTGCCAGCAGTTTAAGTTCGGCAGAGTACTTCAATGAGCAGTTCTTC

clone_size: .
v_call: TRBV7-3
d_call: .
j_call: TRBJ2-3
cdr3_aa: CASSWKGEDTQYF
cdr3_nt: TGTGCCAGCTCGTGGAAGGGTGAAGATACGCAGTATTTT

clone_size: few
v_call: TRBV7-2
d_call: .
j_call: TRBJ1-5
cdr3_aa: CASSRRQNQPQHF
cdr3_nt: TGTGCCAGCAGCCGTAGACAGAATCAGCCCCAGCATTTT

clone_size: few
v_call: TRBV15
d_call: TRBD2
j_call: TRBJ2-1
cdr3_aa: CATSRAGRGINEQFF
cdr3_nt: TGTGCCACCAGCCGAGCGGGGCGGGGAATAAATGAGCAGTTCTTC

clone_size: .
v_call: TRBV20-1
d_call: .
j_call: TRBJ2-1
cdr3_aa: CSASTLNNNEQFF
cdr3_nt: TGCAGTGCTAGTACTCTTAACAACAATGAGCAGTTCTTC

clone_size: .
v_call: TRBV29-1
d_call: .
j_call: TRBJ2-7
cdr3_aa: CSVEVGGEQYF
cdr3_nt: TGCAGCGTTGAAGTGGGTGGGGAGCAGTACTTC

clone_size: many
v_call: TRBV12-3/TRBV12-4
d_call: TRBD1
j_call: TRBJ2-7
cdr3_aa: CASSPGQEILYEQYF
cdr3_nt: TGTGCCAGCAGCCCCGGACAGGAAATTCTCTACGAGCAGTACTTC

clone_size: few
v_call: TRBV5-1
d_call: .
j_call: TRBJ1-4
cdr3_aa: CASSLSRGAKDEKLFF
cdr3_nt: TGCGCCAGCAGCTTGTCTCGGGGGGCAAAGGATGAAAAACTGTTTTTT

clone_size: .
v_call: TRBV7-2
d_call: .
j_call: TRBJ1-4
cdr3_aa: CASSLAKGLGKLFF
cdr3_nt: TGTGCCAGCAGCTTAGCGAAGGGGCTCGGAAAACTGTTTTTT

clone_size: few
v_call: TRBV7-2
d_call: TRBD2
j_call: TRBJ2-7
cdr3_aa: CASSSPGLAAYEQYF
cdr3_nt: TGTGCCAGCAGCTCGCCGGGACTAGCGGCGTACGAGCAGTACTTC

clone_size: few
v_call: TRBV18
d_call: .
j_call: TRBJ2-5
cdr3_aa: CASSPTGTEETQYF
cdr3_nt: TGTGCCAGCTCACCTACCGGGACGGAAGAGACCCAGTACTTC

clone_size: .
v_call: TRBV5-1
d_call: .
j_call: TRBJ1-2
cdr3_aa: CASSPPDSSYGYTF
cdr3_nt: TGCGCCAGCAGCCCCCCGGACAGTAGCTATGGCTACACCTTC

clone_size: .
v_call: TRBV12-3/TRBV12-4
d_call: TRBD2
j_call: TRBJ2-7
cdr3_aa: CASSLEGLAAAYEQYF
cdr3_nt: TGTGCCAGCAGTTTAGAGGGACTAGCGGCCGCCTACGAGCAGTACTTC

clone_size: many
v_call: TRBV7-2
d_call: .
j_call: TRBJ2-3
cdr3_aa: CASSQETTDTQYF
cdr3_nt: TGTGCCAGCAGCCAAGAAACTACAGATACGCAGTATTTT

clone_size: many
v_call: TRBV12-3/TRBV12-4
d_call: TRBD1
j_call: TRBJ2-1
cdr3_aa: CASSQGQGSGNEQFF
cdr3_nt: TGTGCCAGCAGTCAAGGACAGGGGTCGGGCAATGAGCAGTTCTTC

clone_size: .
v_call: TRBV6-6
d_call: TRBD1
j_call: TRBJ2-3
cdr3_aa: CAGSYPGQGPDTQYF
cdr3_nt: TGTGCCGGCAGTTACCCCGGACAGGGTCCCGATACGCAGTATTTT

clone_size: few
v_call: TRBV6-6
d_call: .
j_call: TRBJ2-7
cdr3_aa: CASSKGTYEQYF
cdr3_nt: TGTGCCAGCAGTAAAGGGACTTACGAGCAGTACTTC

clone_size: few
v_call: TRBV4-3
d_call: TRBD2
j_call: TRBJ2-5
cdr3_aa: CASTLAGGPGETQYF
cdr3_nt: TGCGCCAGCACTTTAGCGGGGGGGCCTGGAGAGACCCAGTACTTC

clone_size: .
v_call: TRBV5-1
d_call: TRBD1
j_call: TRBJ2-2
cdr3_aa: CASEKGTANTGELFF
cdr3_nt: TGCGCCAGCGAGAAAGGGACAGCGAACACCGGGGAGCTGTTTTTT

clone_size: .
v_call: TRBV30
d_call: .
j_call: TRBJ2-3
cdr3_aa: CAWTVQPGDTQYF
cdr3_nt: TGTGCCTGGACTGTCCAGCCAGGAGATACGCAGTATTTT

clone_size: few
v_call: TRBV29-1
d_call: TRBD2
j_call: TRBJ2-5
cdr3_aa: CSVSVGGAETQYF
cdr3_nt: TGCAGCGTTTCCGTCGGGGGGGCCGAGACCCAGTACTTC

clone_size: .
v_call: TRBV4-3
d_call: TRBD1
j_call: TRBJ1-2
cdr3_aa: CANSALHRGEYGYTF
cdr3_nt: TGCGCCAACAGCGCCCTACACAGGGGGGAGTATGGCTACACCTTC

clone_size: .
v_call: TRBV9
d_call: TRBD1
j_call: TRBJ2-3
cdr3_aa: CASSVDSRGYTDTQYF
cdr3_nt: TGTGCCAGCAGCGTAGACTCCAGGGGGTACACAGATACGCAGTATTTT

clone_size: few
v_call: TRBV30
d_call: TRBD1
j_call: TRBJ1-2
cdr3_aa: CAWNRGNYGYTF
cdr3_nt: TGTGCCTGGAACAGGGGGAACTATGGCTACACCTTC

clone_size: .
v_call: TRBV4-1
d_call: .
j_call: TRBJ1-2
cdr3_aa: CASSQAYASSYGYTF
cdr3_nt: TGCGCCAGCAGCCAAGCCTACGCCAGCAGCTATGGCTACACCTTC

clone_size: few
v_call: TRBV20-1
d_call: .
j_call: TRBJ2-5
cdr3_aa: CSAVLTGETQYF
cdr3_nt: TGCAGTGCTGTCCTGACGGGGGAGACCCAGTACTTC

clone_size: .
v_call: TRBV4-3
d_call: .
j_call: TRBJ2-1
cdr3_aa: CASSQVDGTVSSYNEQFF
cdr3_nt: TGCGCCAGCAGCCAAGTTGATGGGACTGTAAGCTCCTACAATGAGCAGTTCTTC

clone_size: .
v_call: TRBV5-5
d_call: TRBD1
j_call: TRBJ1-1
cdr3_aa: CASSVGQGRAEAFF
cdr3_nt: TGTGCCAGCAGCGTTGGACAGGGAAGGGCTGAAGCTTTCTTT